Presented here are 20 T cell receptor beta chains from one specimen sequenced in a study of shared clonotypes between healthy human individuals. Selected positively for CCR7 and CD45RO-negative, naive CD8 cells excluded terminally differentiated effector memory CD45RA+ cells. Some clones are missing from TCRdb's copy, which holds only in-frame ones; the method was immunoSEQ multiplex PCR. The sample has around 650,000 clones, around 96% seen once. Specimen: naive CD8+ T cells sorted from blood. These receptors all stem from a woman aged 25 to 39 in good health.

The chain links TRBV10-3 to TRBJ2-7, with D tentatively TRBD2 (5 bases). Trimming stripped 3 bases from V and 5 bases from J, with 20 bases between. CDR3 length: 16 residues. Germline loops: CDR1 ENHRY, CDR2 SYGVKD. The CDR3 DNA sequence: TGTGCCATCAGTGAAGCTAGCTCCTCAACACGGGACGAGCAGTACTTC. As protein: CAISEASSSTRDEQYF.

A note on this clone: The identical CDR3 is also encoded by other nucleotide sequences in the sample. This chain links TRBV6-6 with TRBJ2-7; D ambiguous. The CDR3 has 12 residues. Trimming took off 6 bases at V and 2 bases at J, with 8 bases between the two ends. Germline lookup yields CDR1 MNHNY and CDR2 SVGAGI (reference sequence). The CDR3 coding sequence is TGTGCCAGCAGCCCCTCGACCTACGAGCAGTACTTC. This codes for CASSPSTYEQYF.

The chain links TRBV7-8 to TRBJ2-1; 10 nucleotides align to TRBD2. CDR3 length: 16 residues. The germline V gene encodes CDR1 SGHVS and CDR2 FQNEAQ. Trimming removed 5 bases from V and 10 bases from J; junction bases left unmatched: 14. This CDR3 reads CASSHSYTSGTGEQFF. CDR3 in DNA: TGTGCCAGCAGCCACTCGTACACTAGCGGGACGGGGGAGCAGTTCTTC.

The table lists this clone with a count of one. The V gene is TRBV5-6, the J gene TRBJ1-3; 11 bases map to TRBD1. J lost 2 bases, V lost 5 bases, and 6 bases had no gene match. CDR1 and CDR2 (germline): SGHDT, YYEEEE. The CDR3 is 16 residues long. DNA for the CDR3: TGTGCCAGCAGGGATTGGACAGGGGGCACTGGAAACACCATATATTTT. As protein: CASRDWTGGTGNTIYF. Drawing the rest from reference TRBV5-6 and TRBJ1-3, the complete variable domain is DAGVTQSPTHLIKTRGQQVTLRCSPKSGHDTVSWYQQALGQGPQFIFQYYEEEERQRGNFPDRFSGHQFPNYSSELNVNALLLGDSALYLCASRDWTGGTGNTIYFGEGSWLTVV.

This chain uses TRBV19 with TRBJ1-1; 7 bases align to TRBD1. Trimming removed 10 bases from V and 5 bases from J; junction bases left unmatched: 10. Germline V CDR1 and CDR2: LNHDA, SQIVND (reference sequence). This CDR3 spans 13 amino acids. In nucleotides, the CDR3 is TGTGCCACCCTCCGACAGGGTCGGACTGAAGCTTTCTTT. Protein product: CATLRQGRTEAFF.

V usage is TRBV29-1 and J usage is TRBJ2-1, with 7 bases fitting TRBD2. Per germline, CDR1 SQVTM and CDR2 ANQGSEA. Trimming cost V 1 base and J 8 bases; bases outside gene matches: 5. This CDR3 has 13 amino acids. The CDR3 nucleotides are TGCAGCGTTGAAGGGGGAGGGTTCTATGAGCAGTTCTTC. Encoded protein: CSVEGGGFYEQFF.

The chain carries TRBV15 and TRBJ2-5; D unclear. CDR3 size: 18 residues. The ends were cut back, 0 bases at V and 2 bases at J, with 19 bases in the middle. CDR1 is LNHNV and CDR2 is YYDKDF in the germline V gene (reference sequence). Here the CDR3 DNA reads TGTGCCACCAGCAGAGACCCCGACCCCGACCCAAGGCAAGAGACCCAGTACTTC. Amino acids: CATSRDPDPDPRQETQYF.

V usage is TRBV28 and J usage is TRBJ2-1; 9 nucleotides line up with TRBD2. The CDR3 consists of 15 residues. Germline V gene lookup returns CDR1 MDHEN and CDR2 SYDVKM. V gave up 2 bases and J gave up 7 bases; unmatched junction bases: 6. CDR3 DNA sequence: TGTGCCAGCAGTTTAGGGACTAGCTTGTTGAATGAGCAGTTCTTC. The encoded protein is CASSLGTSLLNEQFF.

The chain couples TRBV7-6 to TRBJ2-3, with D hard to call. Trimming stripped 5 bases from V and 3 bases from J, with 15 bases between. This CDR3 has 15 amino acids. Germline CDR1 reads SGHVS; CDR2 reads FNYEAQ. Here the CDR3 reads CASSQSPAQTDTQYF. CDR3 sequence (DNA): TGTGCCAGCAGCCAAAGCCCAGCTCAAACAGATACGCAGTATTTT.

The chain carries TRBV9 and TRBJ1-6; tentative D call: TRBD1 (5 bases). This CDR3 is 14 amino acids long. Germline V gene data show CDR1 as SGDLS and CDR2 as YYNGEE. V was shortened by 3 bases and J by 9 bases, with 13 bases between the two germline ends. CDR3 DNA sequence: TGTGCCAGCAGCGAGGGAGGGGCAGTTTCACCCCTCCACTTT. Amino acid sequence: CASSEGGAVSPLHF.

The rearrangement uses TRBV27 and TRBJ2-1; D may be TRBD2 (6 bases). This CDR3 has 14 amino acids. Germline CDR1 is MNHEY and CDR2 is SMNVEV (reference sequence). V lost 5 bases and J 6 bases, leaving 14 bases between the germline ends. CDR3 protein: CASSAKLALNEQFF. In DNA, the CDR3 is TGTGCCAGCAGTGCGAAACTAGCTCTCAATGAGCAGTTCTTC.

CDR3 nucleotides: TGTGCCAGCAGCTTGGCAGACGGGAGGACCTACGAGCAGTACTTC. Its translation: CASSLADGRTYEQYF. This sequence joins TRBV5-5 and TRBJ2-7; 7 bases are a match to TRBD2. V lost 0 bases and J lost 2; bases outside the gene matches: 5. The V gene's germline CDR1 is SGHKS and CDR2 YYEKEE (reference sequence). The CDR3 consists of 15 residues.

The V and J genes are TRBV2 and TRBJ2-3; unclear D gene. The CDR3 has 12 residues. Trimming cost V 1 base and J 6 bases, with 5 bases left between them. CDR1 is SNHLY and CDR2 is FYNNEI in the germline V gene. CDR3 sequence: CASSEDADTQYF. For the CDR3, the DNA is TGTGCCAGCAGTGAAGACGCCGATACGCAGTATTTT.

This chain joins TRBV7-9 and TRBJ1-2, with D possibly TRBD1 on 5 matching bases. V gave up 4 bases and J gave up 8 bases, with 14 bases separating them. The CDR3 consists of 13 residues. CDR1 and CDR2 (germline): SEHNR, FQNEAQ (reference sequence). CDR3 protein: CASSSQGERGYTF. In DNA, the CDR3 is TGTGCCAGCAGCTCCCAGGGAGAGAGGGGCTACACCTTC.

The genes are TRBV6-6 and TRBJ1-3; the D gene is possibly TRBD1 (5 bases). Germline V lookup: CDR1 MNHNY, CDR2 SVGAGI (reference sequence). V gave up 0 bases and J gave up 2 bases, with 11 bases separating them. This CDR3 contains 16 residues. CDR3 nucleotide sequence: TGTGCCAGCAGTTACTCGATTGCAGGGACTGGAAACACCATATATTTT. This translates into CASSYSIAGTGNTIYF.

The chain joins TRBV29-1 to TRBJ2-7; 9 positions match TRBD1. The CDR3 spans 14 residues. V was clipped by 2 bases and J by 4 bases; unmatched bases: 6. CDR1 and CDR2 from the germline V gene are SQVTM and ANQGSEA. CDR3 protein: CSVERVTGGYEQYF. The CDR3 nucleotides are TGCAGCGTTGAAAGGGTGACAGGGGGATACGAGCAGTACTTC.

This clone occurred once. This chain links TRBV28 with TRBJ2-7; no definite D call. CDR1 is MDHEN and CDR2 is SYDVKM in the germline V gene. This CDR3 has 13 amino acids. Trimming stripped 1 base from V and 5 bases from J, with 9 bases between. This CDR3 reads CASSLLGLNEQYF. In DNA, the CDR3 is TGTGCCAGCAGTTTATTGGGTCTGAACGAGCAGTACTTC.

The J gene is TRBJ2-1, the V gene TRBV5-1; 11 bases are shared with TRBD2. Germline V gene sequence: CDR1 SGHRS, CDR2 YFSETQ. V shed 1 base and J 8 bases; nucleotides not matched to a gene: 8. This CDR3 has 16 amino acids. CDR3 nucleotide sequence: TGCGCCAGCAGCTTGACTAGCGGGAGTAAAACGGATGAGCAGTTCTTC. It yields the protein CASSLTSGSKTDEQFF.

This clone was observed a handful of times. This chain links TRBV4-1 with TRBJ1-1; TRBD1 matches at 7 bases. This CDR3 is 17 amino acids long. The V gene's germline CDR1 is MGHRA and CDR2 YSYEKL. After removal of 0 bases from V and 0 bases from J, the junction contained 7 bases not matched to a gene. The CDR3 protein is CASSQDLGQLMNTEAFF. The DNA for the CDR3 is TGCGCCAGCAGCCAAGACCTGGGACAGCTGATGAACACTGAAGCTTTCTTT.

The chain employs TRBV9 and TRBJ2-1; TRBD2 aligns across 7 bases. With 0 bases clipped from V and 7 bases from J, the junction kept 4 bases outside the gene matches. This CDR3 spans 14 amino acids. Looked up from germline, CDR1 is SGDLS and CDR2 is YYNGEE. The CDR3 coding sequence is TGTGCCAGCAGCGTAGGTCGGGGAGGGAATGAGCAGTTCTTC. Translating gives CASSVGRGGNEQFF.